The TCR beta chain described here comes from a study of blood T cell repertoires in COVID-19. Seattle enrolled patients during active infection and tracked them longitudinally. In the authors' workflow: By means of reference gene primer amplification, nucleated cell counts were estimated. This table comes from immunoSEQ multiplex PCR, and its TCRdb copy is limited to in-frame clones, with some not included. That table furnishes V, J and clone size, whereas the DNA furnished D and trimming. Here the sample spans over 130,000 clones, 88% being singletons. From germline, CDR1 is MNHNY and CDR2 SVGAGI (reference sequence). CDR3 length: 16 residues. Trimming cost V 7 bases and J 2 bases, with 19 bases left between them.

This sequence originates from a human donor with COVID-19, enrolled during active disease. The donor label of this sample is uncertain. The rearrangement links TRBV6-6 to TRBJ2-3, with D maybe TRBD2 (6 bases). The sample taken for sequencing was peripheral blood. CDR3 coding DNA: TGTGCCAGCACTATAGGTCTTGGAGGGGACACAGATACGCAGTATTTT. It specifies CASTIGLGGDTDTQYF.